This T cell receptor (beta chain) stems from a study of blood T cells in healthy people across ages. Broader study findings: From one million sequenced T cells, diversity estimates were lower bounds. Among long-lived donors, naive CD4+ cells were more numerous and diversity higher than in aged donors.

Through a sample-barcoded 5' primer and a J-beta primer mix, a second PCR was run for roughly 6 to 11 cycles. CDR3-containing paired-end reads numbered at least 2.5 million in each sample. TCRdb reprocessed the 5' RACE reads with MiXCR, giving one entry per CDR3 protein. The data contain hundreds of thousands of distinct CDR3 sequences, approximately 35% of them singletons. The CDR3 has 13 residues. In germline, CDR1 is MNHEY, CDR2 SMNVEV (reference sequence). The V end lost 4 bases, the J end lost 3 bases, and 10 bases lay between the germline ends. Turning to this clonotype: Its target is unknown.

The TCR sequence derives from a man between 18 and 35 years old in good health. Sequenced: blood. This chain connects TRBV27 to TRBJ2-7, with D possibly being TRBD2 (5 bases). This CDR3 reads CASSSSGNYEQYF. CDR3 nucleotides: TGTGCCAGCAGTTCATCCGGGAACTACGAGCAGTACTTC.